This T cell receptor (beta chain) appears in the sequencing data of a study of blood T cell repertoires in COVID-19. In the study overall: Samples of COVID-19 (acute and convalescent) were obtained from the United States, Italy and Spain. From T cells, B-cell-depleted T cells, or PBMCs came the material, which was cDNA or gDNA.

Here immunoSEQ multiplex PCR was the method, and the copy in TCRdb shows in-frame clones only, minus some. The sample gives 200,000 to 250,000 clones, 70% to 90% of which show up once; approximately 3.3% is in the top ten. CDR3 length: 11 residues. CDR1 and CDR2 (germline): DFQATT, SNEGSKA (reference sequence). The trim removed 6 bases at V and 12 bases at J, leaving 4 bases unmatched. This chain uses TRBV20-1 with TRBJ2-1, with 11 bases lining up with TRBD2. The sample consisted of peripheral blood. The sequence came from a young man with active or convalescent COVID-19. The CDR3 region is CSALTSGRQFF. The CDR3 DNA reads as TGCAGTGCCCTTACTAGCGGGAGGCAGTTCTTC.